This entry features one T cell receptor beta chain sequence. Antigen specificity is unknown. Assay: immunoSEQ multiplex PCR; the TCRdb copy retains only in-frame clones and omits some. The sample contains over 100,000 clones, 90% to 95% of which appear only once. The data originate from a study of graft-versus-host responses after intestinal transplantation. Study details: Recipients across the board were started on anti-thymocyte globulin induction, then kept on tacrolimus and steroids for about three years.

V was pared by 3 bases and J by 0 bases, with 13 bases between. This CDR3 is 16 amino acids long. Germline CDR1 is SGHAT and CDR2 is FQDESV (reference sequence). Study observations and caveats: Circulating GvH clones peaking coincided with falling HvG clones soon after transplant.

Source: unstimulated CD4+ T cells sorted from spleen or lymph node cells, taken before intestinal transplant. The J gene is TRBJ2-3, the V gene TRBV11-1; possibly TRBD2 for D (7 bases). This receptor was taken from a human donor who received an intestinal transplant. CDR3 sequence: CASSFRGGASTDTQYF. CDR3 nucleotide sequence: TGTGCCAGCAGCTTCAGAGGGGGGGCTAGCACAGATACGCAGTATTTT.